These T cell receptor beta chains were read from a single sample in a study of T cell changes during pregnancy in multiple sclerosis. Clones were read by immunoSEQ multiplex PCR, and TCRdb kept only the in-frame ones, dropping some. Of approximately 130,000 clones listed, 96% are singletons. The sample consisted of peripheral blood, taken after pregnancy. These receptors were taken from a female donor with multiple sclerosis, enrolled in a pregnancy study. The CDR3 runs from the conserved cysteine through the conserved F or W. The D gene is left open where the match is weak. Size is stated for part of the rows, as once, few or many counts, or as a class when the clone is expanded.

J gene,D gene,V gene,clone size,CDR3 protein,CDR3 DNA
TRBJ2-2,TRBD1,TRBV7-9,.,CASSSDRGERYTGELFF,TGTGCCAGCAGCTCGGACAGGGGAGAGCGGTACACCGGGGAGCTGTTTTTT
TRBJ2-2,TRBD2,TRBV9,.,CASSAGGLAGGPDTGELFF,TGTGCCAGCAGCGCAGGGGGACTAGCGGGAGGGCCAGATACCGGGGAGCTGTTTTTT
TRBJ2-5,.,TRBV15,.,CATSIWGEETQYF,TGTGCCACCAGCATCTGGGGAGAAGAGACCCAGTACTTC
TRBJ1-2,.,TRBV7-2,.,CASSLSTTAYGYTF,TGTGCCAGCAGCTTAAGCACAACAGCTTATGGCTACACCTTC
TRBJ2-7,.,TRBV20-1,.,CSVLSLGEQYF,TGCAGTGTCCTGTCACTAGGCGAGCAGTACTTC
TRBJ2-1,.,TRBV7-2,.,CASSHTRSEQFF,TGTGCCAGCAGCCACACTAGAAGTGAGCAGTTCTTC
TRBJ2-1,TRBD2,TRBV7-9,.,CASKGQGQTSGSRNEQFF,TGTGCCAGTAAGGGACAGGGCCAGACTAGCGGGAGTAGAAATGAGCAGTTCTTC
TRBJ1-1,TRBD1,TRBV28,few,CASSTTGQLNTEAFF,TGTGCCAGCAGTACTACGGGACAGCTAAACACTGAAGCTTTCTTT
TRBJ1-2,.,TRBV29-1,once,CSVGAGDYGYTF,TGCAGCGTTGGGGCAGGGGACTATGGCTACACCTTC
TRBJ1-4,TRBD1,TRBV4-2,.,CASSQVQGQGREKLFF,TGTGCCAGCAGCCAAGTACAGGGACAGGGGCGAGAAAAACTGTTTTTT
TRBJ2-7,TRBD2,TRBV6-1,.,CASSRTSGAYEQYF,TGTGCCAGCAGCCGGACTAGCGGGGCCTACGAGCAGTACTTC
TRBJ1-3,TRBD1,TRBV5-1,once,CASSLAGGVSGNTIYF,TGCGCCAGCAGCTTGGCAGGGGGCGTCTCTGGAAACACCATATATTTT
TRBJ2-1,TRBD2,TRBV4-1,once,CASSQDWAGGLLLTYNEQFF,TGCGCCAGCAGCCAAGATTGGGCGGGAGGGCTCCTATTGACCTACAATGAGCAGTTCTTC
TRBJ1-1,.,TRBV5-4,.,CASSLVRNTEAFF,TGTGCCAGCAGTCTCGTCAGGAACACTGAAGCTTTCTTT
TRBJ1-5,.,TRBV5-1,.,CASSLEVDQPQHF,TGCGCCAGCAGCTTGGAAGTAGATCAGCCCCAGCATTTT
TRBJ1-2,.,TRBV4-1,.,CASSQAVRGYGYTF,TGCGCCAGCAGCCAAGCTGTCAGGGGCTATGGCTACACCTTC
TRBJ2-7,TRBD1,TRBV15,.,CATSRDWGTGSNTYEQYF,TGTGCCACCAGCAGAGACTGGGGGACAGGGTCCAACACCTACGAGCAGTACTTC
TRBJ2-2,.,TRBV7-6,.,CASSLKRVDTGELFF,TGTGCCAGCAGCTTAAAGAGGGTCGACACCGGGGAGCTGTTTTTT
TRBJ2-2,.,TRBV13,.,CASSLGTEDRYTGELFF,TGTGCCAGCAGCTTAGGGACTGAAGACCGTTACACCGGGGAGCTGTTTTTT
TRBJ2-3,.,TRBV4-3,.,CASSQDTPGLAPDTQYF,TGCGCCAGCAGCCAAGATACCCCCGGGCTAGCCCCAGATACGCAGTATTTT
TRBJ2-3,TRBD2,TRBV19,.,CASSIGGRASPEIDTQYF,TGTGCCAGTAGTATAGGAGGGAGGGCCTCTCCTGAAATAGATACGCAGTATTTT
TRBJ1-1,TRBD1,TRBV29-1,.,CSVGQGWNTEAFF,TGCAGCGTTGGACAGGGGTGGAACACTGAAGCTTTCTTT
TRBJ2-1,.,TRBV6-5,.,CASSSEGLHEQFF,TGTGCCAGCAGTTCGGAGGGCCTCCATGAGCAGTTCTTC
TRBJ2-7,TRBD2,TRBV28,.,CASSDPPSGRANEQYF,TGTGCCAGCAGTGACCCCCCTAGCGGGAGGGCCAACGAGCAGTACTTC
TRBJ2-5,.,TRBV25-1,.,CASSESPWGVQETQYF,TGTGCCAGCAGTGAATCGCCGTGGGGGGTCCAAGAGACCCAGTACTTC
TRBJ2-3,TRBD2,TRBV4-2,once,CASSRTSGNGDTQYF,TGTGCCAGCAGCCGGACTAGCGGGAACGGGGATACGCAGTATTTT
TRBJ1-3,TRBD1,TRBV9,.,CASSVGTGGGNTIYF,TGTGCCAGCAGCGTGGGGACAGGGGGTGGAAACACCATATATTTT
TRBJ2-1,.,TRBV9,.,CASSVVVLLHEFF,TGTGCCAGCAGCGTAGTGGTGTTGTTACATGAGTTCTTC
TRBJ1-1,TRBD1,TRBV15,.,CATSRDRGGPEAFF,TGTGCCACCAGCAGAGATAGAGGGGGCCCTGAAGCTTTCTTT
TRBJ2-3,.,TRBV4-3,.,CASSQEGATDTQYF,TGCGCCAGCAGCCAAGAGGGGGCCACAGATACGCAGTATTTT
TRBJ1-1,TRBD1,TRBV9,once,CASSVFQGATGATAEAFF,TGTGCCAGCAGCGTTTTCCAGGGCGCGACAGGGGCTACCGCTGAAGCTTTCTTT
TRBJ2-5,TRBD2,TRBV7-2,once,CASSLGRGLAVRETQYF,TGTGCCAGCAGCTTAGGAAGGGGACTAGCGGTGAGGGAGACCCAGTACTTC
TRBJ2-1,TRBD2,TRBV9,.,CASSPGLAVNNEQFF,TGTGCCAGCAGCCCGGGACTAGCGGTTAACAATGAGCAGTTCTTC
TRBJ1-2,.,TRBV5-1,few,CASSLGENGYTF,TGCGCCAGCAGCTTGGGCGAGAATGGCTACACCTTC
TRBJ1-1,.,TRBV28,once,CASGPGSTEAFF,TGTGCCAGCGGGCCGGGGTCCACTGAAGCTTTCTTT
TRBJ2-4,TRBD2,TRBV9,.,CASSVGLAEGNIQYF,TGTGCCAGCAGCGTTGGACTAGCGGAAGGAAACATTCAGTACTTC
TRBJ1-1,TRBD1,TRBV5-6,.,CASRIDRGRVVNTEAFF,TGTGCCAGCAGGATAGACAGGGGGCGCGTAGTAAACACTGAAGCTTTCTTT
TRBJ1-2,.,TRBV28,.,CASTYEGHYGYTF,TGTGCCAGCACGTACGAGGGCCACTATGGCTACACCTTC
TRBJ2-2,TRBD2,TRBV11-3,.,CASSSFLAGRNTGELFF,TGTGCCAGCAGCTCCTTCTTAGCGGGAAGGAACACCGGGGAGCTGTTTTTT
TRBJ1-5,.,TRBV6-6,.,CASRGLSNQPQHF,TGTGCCAGCAGGGGGCTAAGCAATCAGCCCCAGCATTTT
TRBJ1-1,.,TRBV28,.,CASSLIVSSEAFF,TGTGCCAGCAGCCTAATCGTGAGTTCGGAAGCTTTCTTT
TRBJ2-3,TRBD2,TRBV10-2,.,CASRIAGSDTQYF,TGCGCCAGCAGGATAGCGGGAAGTGATACGCAGTATTTT
TRBJ2-7,.,TRBV2,.,CASSEWSSSYEQYF,TGTGCCAGCAGTGAGTGGTCGTCGAGTTACGAGCAGTACTTC
TRBJ2-2,TRBD2,TRBV5-1,once,CASSFGTGLAGVTGELFF,TGCGCCAGCAGCTTCGGAACCGGACTAGCGGGAGTCACCGGGGAGCTGTTTTTT
TRBJ2-3,.,TRBV7-3,once,CASSLLASSTDTQYF,TGTGCCAGCAGCTTGCTAGCGTCGAGCACAGATACGCAGTATTTT
TRBJ2-7,TRBD2,TRBV6-5,.,CASKMTSFRYEQYF,TGTGCCAGCAAAATGACTAGCTTCCGCTACGAGCAGTACTTC
TRBJ1-4,.,TRBV28,.,CASSLGGMDEKLFF,TGTGCCAGCAGTTTAGGCGGGATGGATGAAAAACTGTTTTTT
TRBJ2-7,.,TRBV27,.,CASSPIPQGGWAYEQYF,TGTGCCAGCAGTCCCATACCCCAGGGAGGTTGGGCCTACGAGCAGTACTTC
TRBJ2-5,TRBD2,TRBV5-4,once,CASSLAAGVAETQYF,TGTGCCAGCAGCTTGGCAGCGGGAGTCGCGGAGACCCAGTACTTC
TRBJ1-5,TRBD1,TRBV19,.,CASGKFDRGNQPQHF,TGTGCCAGTGGAAAGTTTGACAGGGGGAATCAGCCCCAGCATTTT
TRBJ2-7,TRBD1,TRBV4-2,.,CASSHIARQGSSYEQYF,TGTGCCAGCAGCCACATTGCTCGACAGGGGTCATCATACGAGCAGTACTTC
TRBJ2-1,TRBD1,TRBV28,.,CASSSGTGGLNEQFF,TGTGCCAGCAGCTCCGGGACAGGGGGCCTCAATGAGCAGTTCTTC
TRBJ1-4,.,TRBV19,.,CASSPGIADNEKLFF,TGTGCCAGTAGTCCAGGGATAGCAGATAATGAAAAACTGTTTTTT
TRBJ2-7,.,TRBV5-6,.,CASSLNSGASYEQYF,TGTGCCAGCAGCTTAAACAGCGGTGCCTCCTACGAGCAGTACTTC
TRBJ2-1,.,TRBV29-1,.,CSVPSYYNEQFF,TGCAGCGTTCCCAGTTACTACAATGAGCAGTTCTTC
TRBJ2-1,TRBD1,TRBV5-4,once,CASSPTGGEIARYNEQFF,TGTGCCAGCAGCCCGACAGGGGGCGAAATTGCCAGATACAATGAGCAGTTCTTC